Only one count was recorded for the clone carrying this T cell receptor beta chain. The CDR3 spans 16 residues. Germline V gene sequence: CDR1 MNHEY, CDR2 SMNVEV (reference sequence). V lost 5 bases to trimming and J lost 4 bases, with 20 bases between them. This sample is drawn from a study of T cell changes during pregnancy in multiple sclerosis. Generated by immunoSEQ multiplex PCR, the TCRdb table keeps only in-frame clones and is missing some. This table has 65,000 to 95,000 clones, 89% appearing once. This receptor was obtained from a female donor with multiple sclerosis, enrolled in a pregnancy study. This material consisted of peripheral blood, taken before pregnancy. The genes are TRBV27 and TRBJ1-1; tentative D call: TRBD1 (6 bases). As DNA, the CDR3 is TGTGCCAGCAGTCCGTACCTCAGGGGAAGGGGCACTGAAGCTTTCTTT. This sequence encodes CASSPYLRGRGTEAFF.